This T cell receptor beta chain was captured by sequencing in a study of lymphopenia after photon versus proton radiotherapy. Overall study findings and caveats: Photon-treated patients lost naive T cells and TCR diversity; proton-treated stayed stable. A bigger post-nadir fall in TCR diversity correlated inversely with survival time in deceased patients. After the lymphocyte nadir, photon-treated repertoires showed oligoclonal expansion, especially of CD8+ Temra cells.

CDR1 is MDHEN, CDR2 SYDVKM, per germline. V lost 4 bases, J lost 0 bases, and 13 bases lay in between. The CDR3 is 16 residues long. The assay was immunoSEQ multiplex PCR, and TCRdb's table has in-frame clones only and misses some. The sample holds 37,000 or so clones, more than 70% seen once. Comments on this clone: The antigen is not known.

The specimen was peripheral blood, collected from a patient treated with photon-based radiotherapy. The V and J genes are TRBV28 and TRBJ2-1; a weak D match, TRBD1 (5 bases). The receptor's source is a man aged 50 or older with gastric cancer. The CDR3: CASSSTGSRSYNEQFF. The CDR3 DNA is TGTGCCAGCAGTTCTACAGGTTCTCGCTCCTACAATGAGCAGTTCTTC.